This T cell receptor (beta chain) emerged from a study of breast tumors, draining lymph nodes, adjacent tissues. The CDR3 runs 17 residues. V shed 5 bases, J shed 3 bases, and the junction held 9 bases outside the gene matches. Germline CDR1 is SGHVS and CDR2 is FNYEAQ. At least ten counts were recorded for this clonotype. Axillary draining lymph nodes of breast cancer patients supplied the node samples. MiXCR, run by TCRdb on the multiplex PCR reads, gives a single entry per CDR3 protein. Of 130,000 or so distinct CDR3 sequences detected, about 31% appear once; the ten largest clones hold around 2.3%.

Specimen: axillary lymph node tissue. The gene calls are TRBV7-6 and TRBJ2-1, with 11 bases lining up with TRBD2. The sequence was obtained from a female donor with breast cancer. Some clones in this sample may be carry-over from other donors' samples. CDR3 in DNA: TGTGCCAGCAGCCGATGGGCGGGGACTAGCGGCTACAATGAGCAGTTCTTC. Amino acid sequence: CASSRWAGTSGYNEQFF.